The 28 T cell receptor beta chains below were found in one sample sequenced in a study of blood T cell repertoires in COVID-19 (dated by TCRdb to about 2020). The library was prepared using the immunoSEQ multiplex PCR assay. The immuneACCESS repertoire file appears here via TCRdb, limited to in-frame rearrangements. These files lack a portion of the clones; in checked studies, under half of the deficit traces to unresolved V genes, and the cause of the others is not known. The sample has about 15,000 clones on record, 88% of them singletons. The ten top clones hold about 8.3% of the sample. Sequencing was done on a sample of peripheral blood. Receptors originate from a human donor in a cohort sampled during active COVID-19.

This chain links TRBV5-1 with TRBJ2-3; D is undetermined. The CDR3 totals 15 residues. The germline gives CDR1 SGHRS, CDR2 YFSETQ. V lost 4 bases, J lost 0 bases, and 12 bases lay in between. This CDR3 reads CASSRSQFSTDTQYF. As DNA, the CDR3 is TGCGCCAGCAGCCGATCACAGTTTAGCACAGATACGCAGTATTTT.

J is TRBJ2-7 and V is TRBV28; D is perhaps TRBD2 (6 bases). CDR1 is MDHEN, CDR2 SYDVKM, per germline. The length of the CDR3 is 15 residues. Trimming pared 5 bases from V and 5 bases from J, leaving 19 bases between. In DNA, the CDR3 is TGTGCCAGCAGTCGCTTAGGGCAGGGAGGCAACGAGCAGTACTTC. Translating it yields CASSRLGQGGNEQYF.

This chain connects TRBV29-1 to TRBJ2-7; TRBD2 is a possible D gene (5 bases). Germline V gives CDR1 SQVTM, CDR2 ANQGSEA. Trimming removed 6 bases at V and 1 base at J, with 10 bases between. The CDR3 sequence is 12 residues long. The CDR3 loop reads CSVLGISYEQYF. The DNA of the CDR3 is TGCAGCGTCCTCGGGATATCCTACGAGCAGTACTTC.

This clone was seen only once. CDR3 DNA sequence: TGTGCCAGCAGTTTTCTTCCTAGCGGGAGCACAGATACGCAGTATTTT. It translates to CASSFLPSGSTDTQYF. The J gene is TRBJ2-3, the V gene TRBV28, with 8 bases that match TRBD2. V lost 3 bases, J lost 0 bases, and 5 bases stayed unmatched. Germline CDR1 MDHEN, CDR2 SYDVKM. This CDR3 has 16 residues.

The rearrangement joins TRBV7-9 to TRBJ2-5, with no clear D. The CDR3 extends over 15 amino acids. V dropped 2 bases and J dropped 1 base, with 11 bases sitting between them. Germline-derived CDR1 and CDR2 are SEHNR and FQNEAQ (reference sequence). CDR3: CASSLLVSFQETQYF. The CDR3 region has the DNA TGTGCCAGCAGCTTACTAGTCTCCTTCCAAGAGACCCAGTACTTC.

The chain joins TRBV2 to TRBJ2-2; D might be TRBD1 (6 bases). Germline CDR1 and CDR2: SNHLY and FYNNEI. Trimming removed 1 base at V and 7 bases at J, with 10 bases between. This CDR3 comprises 14 residues. CDR3 DNA: TGTGCCAGCAGTGAAGTTGGGGGCCACGGGGAGCTGTTTTTT. As protein: CASSEVGGHGELFF.

The chain uses TRBV5-5 and TRBJ1-2; weak D call: TRBD1 (6 bases). CDR3 length: 14 residues. Between the trimmed V and J ends, which lost 2 bases and 4 bases, there was a span of 12 bases. Per germline, CDR1 SGHKS and CDR2 YYEKEE (reference sequence). The CDR3 nucleotides are TGTGCCAGCAGCTTAAGGGGGGGCTTCTATGGCTACACCTTC. It encodes CASSLRGGFYGYTF.

This clone has just one count. CDR3 DNA: TGTGCCAGTAGTATAGATGCGGGATACTCCTCCTACGAGCAGTACTTC. The encoded protein is CASSIDAGYSSYEQYF. The chain recombines TRBV19 with TRBJ2-7; D is perhaps TRBD2 (6 bases). CDR3 length: 16 residues. V was clipped by 0 bases and J by 0 bases, with 12 bases between them. CDR1 and CDR2 (germline): LNHDA, SQIVND (reference sequence).

The chain couples TRBV3-1 (or the pseudogene TRBV3-2) to TRBJ2-1, with D perhaps matching TRBD2 (5 bases). The CDR3 is made up of 16 amino acids. The germline V gene has CDR1 LGHDT and CDR2 YNNKEL (reference sequence). V lost 1 base, J lost 8 bases, and 18 bases lay in between. This chain's CDR3 is CASSQGLDGGVHEQFF. The DNA for the CDR3 is TGTGCCAGCAGCCAAGGGCTGGATGGAGGAGTCCATGAGCAGTTCTTC.

This clone was seen only a few times. The V call is TRBV28, the J call TRBJ2-1; 8 bases are shared with TRBD1. J was trimmed by 2 bases and V by 6 bases; bases with no gene match: 0. CDR1 and CDR2 (germline): MDHEN, SYDVKM. The CDR3 spans 13 residues. CDR3 in amino acids: CASRQGAYNEQFF. In nucleotides, the CDR3 is TGTGCCAGCAGACAGGGGGCCTACAATGAGCAGTTCTTC.

V usage is TRBV7-2 and J usage is TRBJ2-7; 8 nucleotides agree with TRBD1. Trimming removed 6 bases from V and 4 bases from J; junction bases left unmatched: 8. CDR3 length: 14 residues. Looked up from germline, CDR1 is SGHTA and CDR2 is FQGNSA. CDR3 nucleotide sequence: TGTGCCAGCAGTTCTGGGACAGGATATTACGAGCAGTACTTC. Translating gives CASSSGTGYYEQYF.

The CDR3 protein is CASSSAGDGADTQYF. CDR3 DNA: TGTGCCAGCAGCAGTGCGGGAGACGGCGCAGATACGCAGTATTTT. V usage is TRBV7-3 and J usage is TRBJ2-3; 7 bases fit TRBD2. The CDR3 length is 15 residues. V lost 5 bases and J lost 4; bases outside the gene matches: 9. Germline CDR1 reads SGHTA; CDR2 reads FQGTGA.

The chain is built from TRBV27 and TRBJ2-1; 13 bases are shared with TRBD2. There are 16 residues in the CDR3. V shed 6 bases, J shed 7 bases, and the junction held 9 bases outside the gene matches. Germline values: CDR1 MNHEY, CDR2 SMNVEV (reference sequence). CDR3 in DNA: TGTGCCAGCAGCGGATGGACTAGCGGGGGAAAGAATGAGCAGTTCTTC. It codes for CASSGWTSGGKNEQFF.

The J gene is TRBJ2-1, the V gene TRBV30; D call uncertain. V dropped 2 bases and J dropped 7 bases, with 6 bases sitting between them. The CDR3 spans 11 residues. The germline V gene encodes CDR1 GTSNPN and CDR2 SVGIG (reference sequence). Here the CDR3 DNA reads TGTGCCTGGAGTAGGAGAAATGAGCAGTTCTTC. This encodes CAWSRRNEQFF.

This rearrangement joins TRBV7-3 to TRBJ2-7; 10 bases map to TRBD2. V was pared by 8 bases and J by 4 bases, with 8 bases of the junction left unmatched. The CDR3 extends over 14 amino acids. Germline CDR1 is SGHTA and CDR2 is FQGTGA. The chain's CDR3 is CASYLAGDLYEQYF. The CDR3 nucleotides are TGTGCCAGCTATCTAGCGGGAGATCTGTACGAGCAGTACTTC.

The V call is TRBV4-2, the J call TRBJ2-4, with 10 positions matching TRBD2. Germline values: CDR1 LGHNA, CDR2 YNFKEQ. V was clipped by 0 bases and J by 1 base; unmatched bases: 18. CDR3 length: 22 residues. The CDR3 spells CASSQEGWGLASGSPAKNIQYF. The CDR3 DNA reads as TGTGCCAGCAGCCAAGAAGGGTGGGGATTGGCTAGCGGGAGTCCGGCCAAAAACATTCAGTACTTC.

The V and J genes are TRBV27 and TRBJ2-7, with TRBD2 matching 15 bases. This CDR3 is built from 16 residues. After removal of 6 bases from V and 9 bases from J, the junction contained 12 bases not matched to a gene. The germline gives CDR1 MNHEY, CDR2 SMNVEV (reference sequence). CDR3 bases: TGTGCCAGCAGACAGGAGGGACTAGCGGGAGGAGGGGTGCAGTACTTC. Amino acid sequence: CASRQEGLAGGGVQYF.

The CDR3 loop reads CASSAQGLETQYF. The CDR3 nucleotides are TGTGCCAGCAGCGCCCAGGGTTTAGAGACCCAGTACTTC. This chain uses TRBV7-3 with TRBJ2-5, with D tentatively TRBD1 (5 bases). Trimming shortened V by 5 bases and J by 4 bases, and 11 bases separated the two germline ends. CDR1 and CDR2 from the germline V gene are SGHTA and FQGTGA. The length of the CDR3 is 13 residues.

The CDR3 DNA reads as TGCGCCAGCAGCCCGGGTACAACTAATGAAAAACTGTTTTTT. It translates to CASSPGTTNEKLFF. J is TRBJ1-4 and V is TRBV5-1; no reliable D call. V lost 4 bases to trimming and J lost 0 bases, with 7 bases between them. Germline CDR1 reads SGHRS; CDR2 reads YFSETQ. The CDR3 consists of 14 residues.

This rearrangement joins TRBV10-3 to TRBJ2-7; D is possibly TRBD1 (6 bases). This CDR3 is built from 12 residues. Trimming shortened V by 10 bases and J by 6 bases, and 16 bases separated the two germline ends. The germline CDR1 and CDR2 sequences are ENHRY and SYGVKD. CDR3: CATSQGTGEQYF. CDR3 DNA sequence: TGTGCCACAAGTCAGGGGACCGGCGAGCAGTACTTC.

The chain carries TRBV19 and TRBJ2-2; D may be TRBD1 (5 bases). Trimming shortened V by 8 bases and J by 0 bases, and 10 bases separated the two germline ends. The CDR3 is 14 residues long. The germline gives CDR1 LNHDA, CDR2 SQIVND (reference sequence). The DNA for the CDR3 is TGTGCCAGTGGTGCAGGGACGAACACCGGGGAGCTGTTTTTT. It translates to CASGAGTNTGELFF. The entire variable domain, with the rest obtained from reference TRBV19 and TRBJ2-2, is as follows: DGGITQSPKYLFRKEGQNVTLSCEQNLNHDAMYWYRQDPGQGLRLIYYSQIVNDFQKGDIAEGYSVSREKKESFPLTVTSAQKNPTAFYLCASGAGTNTGELFFGEGSRLTVL.

The J gene is TRBJ2-1, the V gene TRBV5-4; 15 positions match TRBD2. The CDR3 contains 16 residues. Germline assignment: CDR1 SGHNT and CDR2 YYREEE (reference sequence). The junction had 5 bases not matched to a gene; V was cut back by 2 bases and J by 8 bases. DNA for the CDR3: TGTGCCAGCAGCTTCCAGGGACTAGCGGGAGGTTATGAGCAGTTCTTC. This gives the protein CASSFQGLAGGYEQFF.

The gene calls are TRBV4-1 and TRBJ2-7; maybe TRBD2 (6 bases). Germline V gene lookup returns CDR1 MGHRA and CDR2 YSYEKL. V was shortened by 2 bases and J by 3 bases, with 17 bases between the two germline ends. The CDR3 contains 16 residues. CDR3 nucleotides: TGCGCCAGCAGCCAAATAAGCGGGCGCGGTTACTACGAGCAGTACTTC. It translates to CASSQISGRGYYEQYF.

The chain links TRBV30 to TRBJ1-5; D might be TRBD1 (6 bases). The CDR3 runs to 13 residues. Trimming cost V 2 bases and J 11 bases, with 16 bases left between them. Looked up from germline, CDR1 is GTSNPN and CDR2 is SVGIG (reference sequence). The CDR3 DNA reads TGTGCCTGGAGTTTGCAGGGGTCCGTGGCCCAGCATTTT. Its protein is CAWSLQGSVAQHF.

DNA of the CDR3: TGTGCCAGCAGTGAAGGGGTAGCGGGAGAGGTCGGGGAGCTGTTTTTT. It encodes CASSEGVAGEVGELFF. The chain uses TRBV6-1 and TRBJ2-2; 9 bases are shared with TRBD2. The ends lost 1 base at V and 7 bases at J; junction bases unmatched: 7. The germline CDR1 and CDR2 sequences are MNHNS and SASEGT. The CDR3 sequence is 16 residues long.

The CDR3 here is CASSIRRGQETQYF. The CDR3 DNA reads TGTGCCAGCAGTATACGGCGGGGGCAAGAGACCCAGTACTTC. The chain couples TRBV27 to TRBJ2-5, with 7 bases matching TRBD2. Germline V CDR1 and CDR2: MNHEY, SMNVEV (reference sequence). The CDR3 runs to 14 residues. The V gene end was trimmed by 5 bases and the J gene end by 2 bases; junction bases not matched to a gene: 5.

The chain carries TRBV4-2 and TRBJ2-1; unclear D gene. Trimming removed 0 bases from V and 9 bases from J, with 12 bases in between. The CDR3 has 14 residues. The V gene's germline CDR1 is LGHNA and CDR2 YNFKEQ. The CDR3 is CASSQESVAVEQFF. In DNA, the CDR3 is TGTGCCAGCAGCCAAGAGTCGGTAGCAGTTGAGCAGTTCTTC.

The table lists this clone with a count of one. V gene TRBV9 combines with J gene TRBJ1-2; D ambiguous. This CDR3 region has 13 residues. V was shortened by 3 bases and J by 8 bases, with 14 bases between the two germline ends. Germline V CDR1 and CDR2: SGDLS, YYNGEE. CDR3 loop: CASSDQRTGGYTF. CDR3 DNA: TGTGCCAGCAGCGATCAGCGGACGGGCGGCTACACCTTC.